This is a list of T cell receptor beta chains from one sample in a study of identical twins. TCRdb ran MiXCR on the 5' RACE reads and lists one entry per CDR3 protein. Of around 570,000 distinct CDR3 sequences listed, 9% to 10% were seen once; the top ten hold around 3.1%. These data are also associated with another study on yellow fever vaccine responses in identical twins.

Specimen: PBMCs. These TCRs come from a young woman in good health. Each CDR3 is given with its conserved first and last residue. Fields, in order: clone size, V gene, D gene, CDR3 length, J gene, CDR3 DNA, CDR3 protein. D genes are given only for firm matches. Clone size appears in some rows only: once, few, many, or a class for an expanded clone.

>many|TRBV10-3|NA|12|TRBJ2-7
TGTGCCATCAGTGATGACCACCGCGAGCAGTACTTC
CAISDDHREQYF
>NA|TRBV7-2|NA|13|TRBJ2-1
TGTGCCTGTACAGATCTACTTTACAATGAGCAGTTCTTC
CACTDLLYNEQFF
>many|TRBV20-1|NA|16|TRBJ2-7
TGCAGTGCTAGAGACACCTCTTTACCCTACCTCCACGAGCAGTACTTC
CSARDTSLPYLHEQYF
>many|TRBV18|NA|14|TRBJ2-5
TGTGCCAGCTCACCATCCACAGTCGGAGAGACCCAGTACTTC
CASSPSTVGETQYF
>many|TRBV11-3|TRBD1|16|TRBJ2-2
TGTGCCAGCAGCTTCTCCGGGACAGCGAACACCGGGGAGCTGTTTTTT
CASSFSGTANTGELFF
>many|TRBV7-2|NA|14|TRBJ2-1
TGTGCCAGCAGCACACGCCGCGGACACAATGAGCAGTTCTTC
CASSTRRGHNEQFF
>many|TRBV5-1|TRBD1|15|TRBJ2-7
TGCGCCAGCAGCCGGACGGACAGGTGGGAGCACGAGCAGTACTTC
CASSRTDRWEHEQYF
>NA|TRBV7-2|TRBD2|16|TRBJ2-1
TGTGCCAGCAGCTTAACTAGCGGGAGGGCCGAAGATGAGCAGTTCTTC
CASSLTSGRAEDEQFF
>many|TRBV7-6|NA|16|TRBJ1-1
TGTGCCAGCAGCTTAGATTATGCAGGGGTGAACACTGAAGCTTTCTTT
CASSLDYAGVNTEAFF
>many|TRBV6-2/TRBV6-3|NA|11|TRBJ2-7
TGTGCCAGCAGTTACTCCGGGAGGCAGTACTTC
CASSYSGRQYF
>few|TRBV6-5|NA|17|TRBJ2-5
TGTGCCAGCAGTTACTCGTGGCTTGGTAGGGGCCAAGAGACCCAGTACTTC
CASSYSWLGRGQETQYF
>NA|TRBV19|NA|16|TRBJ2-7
TGTGCCAGTAGTAATGGCTACGGGGAGAGCTCCTACGAGCAGTACTTC
CASSNGYGESSYEQYF
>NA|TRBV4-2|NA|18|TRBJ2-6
TGTGCCAGCAGCCACGGGGGAGTGCTGTCCTCTGGGGCCAACGTCCTGACTTTC
CASSHGGVLSSGANVLTF
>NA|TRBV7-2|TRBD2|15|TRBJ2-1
TGTGCCAGCAGCTTAGGGCTAGCGGACCGCAATGAGCAGTTCTTC
CASSLGLADRNEQFF
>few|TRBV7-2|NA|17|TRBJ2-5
TGTGCCAGCAGTCAGCCCTCCCCCAGGGAATATCAAGAGACCCAGTACTTC
CASSQPSPREYQETQYF
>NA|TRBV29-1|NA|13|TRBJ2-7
TGCAGCGTTGAAAGGGCAGTTGGTGGCGAGCAGTACTTC
CSVERAVGGEQYF
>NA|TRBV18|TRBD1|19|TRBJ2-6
TGTGCCAGCTCACCGAACATGGACAGGATAGAATCCGGGGCCAACGTCCTGACTTTC
CASSPNMDRIESGANVLTF
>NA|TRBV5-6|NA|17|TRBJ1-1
TGTGCCAGCAGTCAGGACGGGGACATTCCCTTGAACACTGAAGCTTTCTTT
CASSQDGDIPLNTEAFF
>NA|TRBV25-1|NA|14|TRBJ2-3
TGTGCCACTCGCGGACATCTTAGCACAGATACGCAGTATTTT
CATRGHLSTDTQYF
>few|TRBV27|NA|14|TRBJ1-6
TGTGCCAGCAGTTTACAGGCCATTAATTCACCCCTCCACTTT
CASSLQAINSPLHF
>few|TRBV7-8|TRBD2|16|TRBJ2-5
TGTGCCAGCAGCTCGGACCCGACTAGCGCCCAAGAGACCCAGTACTTC
CASSSDPTSAQETQYF
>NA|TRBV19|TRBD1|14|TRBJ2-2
TGTGCCAGTAGTATGAGGGGGCAAACCGGGGAGCTGTTTTTT
CASSMRGQTGELFF
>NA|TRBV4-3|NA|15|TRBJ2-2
TGCGCCAGCAGCCAAACGATGGGAGCCACCGGGGAGCTGTTTTTT
CASSQTMGATGELFF
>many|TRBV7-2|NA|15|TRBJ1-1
TGTGCCAGCAGCGTGACCCCAACAGTGAACACTGAAGCTTTCTTT
CASSVTPTVNTEAFF
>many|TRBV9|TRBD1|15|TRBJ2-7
TGTGCCAGCAGCGTAAACCCGGGACAGGGGTGGGAGCAGTACTTC
CASSVNPGQGWEQYF
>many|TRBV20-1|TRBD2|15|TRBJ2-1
TGCAGTGCTAGAGTTAGCGGGGCGGTCTACAATGAGCAGTTCTTC
CSARVSGAVYNEQFF
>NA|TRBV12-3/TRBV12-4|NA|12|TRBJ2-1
TGTGCCAGCTGTCTTTGGGGTAATGAGCAGTTCTTC
CASCLWGNEQFF
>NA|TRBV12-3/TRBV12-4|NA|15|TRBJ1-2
TGTGCCAGCAGCCCGAGTTTGACAGATAACTATGGCTACACCTTC
CASSPSLTDNYGYTF
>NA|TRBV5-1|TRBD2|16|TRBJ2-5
TGCGCCAGCAGCTTGGCACAAGGACTAGACCAAGAGACCCAGTACTTC
CASSLAQGLDQETQYF
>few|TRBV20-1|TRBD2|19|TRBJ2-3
TGCAGTGCTAGAGATTCCAGGCGGCGGACTAGCGTAGGGCCAGATACGCAGTATTTT
CSARDSRRRTSVGPDTQYF
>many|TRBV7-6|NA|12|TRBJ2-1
TGTGCCAGCACCACTGGGGGATATGAGCAGTTCTTC
CASTTGGYEQFF
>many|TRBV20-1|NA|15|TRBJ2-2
TGCAGTGCTAGAGGCCGGGCCCTAAAGACCGGGGAGCTGTTTTTT
CSARGRALKTGELFF
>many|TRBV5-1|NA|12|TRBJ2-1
TGCGCCAGCAGCTTGACTGTTAATGAGCAGTTCTTC
CASSLTVNEQFF
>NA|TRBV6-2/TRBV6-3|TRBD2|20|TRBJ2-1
TGTGCCAGCAGTTACGGGATAGGGCTAGCGGGGGGGCGAGTGGCAAATGAGCAGTTCTTC
CASSYGIGLAGGRVANEQFF
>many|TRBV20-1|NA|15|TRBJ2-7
TGCAGTGCTAGTCGTCAGGGGTTGAGGAACGACGAGCAGTACTTC
CSASRQGLRNDEQYF
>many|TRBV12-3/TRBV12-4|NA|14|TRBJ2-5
TGTGCCAGCAGTTTAGAGGCTAGTGAAGAGACCCAGTACTTC
CASSLEASEETQYF
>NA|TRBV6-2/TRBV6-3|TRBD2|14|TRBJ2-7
TGTGCCAGCAGTCGGACTAGCTTTACCTACGAGCAGTACTTC
CASSRTSFTYEQYF
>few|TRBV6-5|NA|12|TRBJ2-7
TGTGCCAGCAGCTCCGCCCTCCGCGAGCAGTACTTC
CASSSALREQYF
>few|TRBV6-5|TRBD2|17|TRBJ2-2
TGTGCCAGCAGTTCCTGGACTAGCGGGAGAGGTACCGGGGAGCTGTTTTTT
CASSSWTSGRGTGELFF
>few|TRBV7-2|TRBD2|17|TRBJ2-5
TGTGCCAGCAGCTCCGGACTAGCGGGGGGATCCCAAGAGACCCAGTACTTC
CASSSGLAGGSQETQYF
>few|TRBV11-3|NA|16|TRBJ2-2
TGTGCCAGCAGCCCTGGGGGTAGTAAAGACACCGGGGAGCTGTTTTTT
CASSPGGSKDTGELFF
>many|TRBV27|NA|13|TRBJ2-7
TGTGCCAGCAGTTTATCAGGCTCCTACGAGCAGTACTTC
CASSLSGSYEQYF
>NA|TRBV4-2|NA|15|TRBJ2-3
TGTGCCAGCAGCCAAGAGCAGGCGAACACAGATACGCAGTATTTT
CASSQEQANTDTQYF
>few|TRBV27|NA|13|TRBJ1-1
TGTGCCAGCAGAGACCGGGGGTTCGCTGAAGCTTTCTTT
CASRDRGFAEAFF
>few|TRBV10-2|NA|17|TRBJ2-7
TGCGCCAGCAGGGGTCGAAGGGGGGACACCCTCTCCTACGAGCAGTACTTC
CASRGRRGDTLSYEQYF
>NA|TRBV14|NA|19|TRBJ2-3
TGTGCCAGCAGCCAAGAAGGTGGGGGGGCGTTTCGGTTTGGAGATACGCAGTATTTT
CASSQEGGGAFRFGDTQYF
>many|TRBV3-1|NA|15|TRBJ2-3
TGTGCCAGCAGCTCTAGACGGGACTCGGTGGATACGCAGTATTTT
CASSSRRDSVDTQYF
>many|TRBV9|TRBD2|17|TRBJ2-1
TGTGCCAGCAGCCCTAGACTAGCGGAACCCACCTACAATGAGCAGTTCTTC
CASSPRLAEPTYNEQFF
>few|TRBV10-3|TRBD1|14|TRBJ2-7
TGTGCCATCAGTGAGGGACAGGGGGCCTACGAGCAGTACTTC
CAISEGQGAYEQYF
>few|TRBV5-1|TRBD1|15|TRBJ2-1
TGCGCCAGCAGCTCAACAGGACAGGTTTTCCATGAGCAGTTCTTC
CASSSTGQVFHEQFF
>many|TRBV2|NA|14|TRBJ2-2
TGTGCCAGCAGTGAATCAGGGGTCACCGGGGAGCTGTTTTTT
CASSESGVTGELFF
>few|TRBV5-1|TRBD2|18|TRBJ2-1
TGCGCCAGCAGCTTGGGACTAGCTGAAACTTACTCCTACAATGAGCAGTTCTTC
CASSLGLAETYSYNEQFF
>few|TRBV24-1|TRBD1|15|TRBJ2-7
TGTGCCACCAGTGAATTACCGGGACAGGGGGACGAGCAGTACTTC
CATSELPGQGDEQYF
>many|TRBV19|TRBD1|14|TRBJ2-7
TGTGCCAGTAATTCCGGGACAGGCGTCTACGAGCAGTACTTC
CASNSGTGVYEQYF
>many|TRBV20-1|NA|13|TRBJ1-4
TGCAGTGCTAGTCTGGCAGGGGCAGAAAAACTGTTTTTT
CSASLAGAEKLFF